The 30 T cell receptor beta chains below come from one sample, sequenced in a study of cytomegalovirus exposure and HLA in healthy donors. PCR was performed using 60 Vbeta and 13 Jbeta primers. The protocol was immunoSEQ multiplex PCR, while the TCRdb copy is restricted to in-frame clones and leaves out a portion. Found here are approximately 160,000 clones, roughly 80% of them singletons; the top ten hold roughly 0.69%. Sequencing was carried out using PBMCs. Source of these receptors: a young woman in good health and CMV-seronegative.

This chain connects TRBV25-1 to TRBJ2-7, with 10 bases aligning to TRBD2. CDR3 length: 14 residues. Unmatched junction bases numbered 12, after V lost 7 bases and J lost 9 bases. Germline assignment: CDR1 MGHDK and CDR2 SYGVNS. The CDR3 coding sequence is TGTGCCAGCACCCCTAGCGGGGGACTACGTGGGCAGTACTTC. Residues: CASTPSGGLRGQYF.

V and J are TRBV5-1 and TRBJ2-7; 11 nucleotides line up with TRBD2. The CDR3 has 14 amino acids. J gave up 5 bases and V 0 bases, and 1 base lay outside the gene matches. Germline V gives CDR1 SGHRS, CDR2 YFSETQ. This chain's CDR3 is CASSLVSGRDEQYF. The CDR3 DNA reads TGCGCCAGCAGCTTGGTTAGCGGGAGGGACGAGCAGTACTTC.

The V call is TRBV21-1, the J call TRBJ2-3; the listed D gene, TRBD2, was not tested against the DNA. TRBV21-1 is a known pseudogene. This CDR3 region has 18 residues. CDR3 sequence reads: CASSKVVLAGVYGDTQYF. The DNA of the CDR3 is TGTGCCAGCAGCAAAGTGGTTCTAGCGGGAGTCTATGGAGATACGCAGTATTTT.

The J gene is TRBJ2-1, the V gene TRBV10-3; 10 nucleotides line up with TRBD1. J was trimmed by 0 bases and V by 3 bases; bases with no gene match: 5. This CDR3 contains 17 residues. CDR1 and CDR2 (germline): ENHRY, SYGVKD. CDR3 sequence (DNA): TGTGCCATCAGTGACCCCGGGACAGGGGCCTCCTACAATGAGCAGTTCTTC. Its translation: CAISDPGTGASYNEQFF.

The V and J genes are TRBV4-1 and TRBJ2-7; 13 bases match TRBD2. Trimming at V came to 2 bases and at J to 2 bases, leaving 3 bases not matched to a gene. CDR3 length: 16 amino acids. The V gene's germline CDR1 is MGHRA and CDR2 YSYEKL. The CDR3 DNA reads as TGCGCCAGCAGCCAACAAACTAGCGGGAGGGCCTACGAGCAGTACTTC. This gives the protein CASSQQTSGRAYEQYF.

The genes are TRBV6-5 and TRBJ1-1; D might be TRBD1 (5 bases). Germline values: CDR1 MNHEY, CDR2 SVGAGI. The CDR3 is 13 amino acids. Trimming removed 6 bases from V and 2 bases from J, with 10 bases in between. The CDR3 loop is CASRGVTNTEAFF. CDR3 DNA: TGTGCCAGCAGAGGGGTCACTAACACTGAAGCTTTCTTT.

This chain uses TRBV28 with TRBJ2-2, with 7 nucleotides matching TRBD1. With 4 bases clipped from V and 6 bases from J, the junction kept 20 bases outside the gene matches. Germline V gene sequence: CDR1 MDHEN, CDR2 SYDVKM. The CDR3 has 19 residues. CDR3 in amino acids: CASSSIKQRDSTGSGELFF. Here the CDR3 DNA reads TGTGCCAGCAGTTCTATAAAACAAAGGGACAGCACCGGGTCCGGGGAGCTGTTTTTT.

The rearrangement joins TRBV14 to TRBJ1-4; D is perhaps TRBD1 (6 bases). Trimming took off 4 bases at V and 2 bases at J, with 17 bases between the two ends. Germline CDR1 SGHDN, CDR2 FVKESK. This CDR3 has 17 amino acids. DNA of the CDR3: TGTGCCAGCAGCCGATCTCTTATCAGGGGCACTAATGAAAAACTGTTTTTT. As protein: CASSRSLIRGTNEKLFF.

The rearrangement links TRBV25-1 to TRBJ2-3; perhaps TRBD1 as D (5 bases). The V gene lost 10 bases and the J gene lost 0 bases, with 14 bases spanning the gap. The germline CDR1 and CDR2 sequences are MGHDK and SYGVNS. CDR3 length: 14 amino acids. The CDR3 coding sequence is TGTGCCATTGGACAAGGCTCTAGCACAGATACGCAGTATTTT. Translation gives CAIGQGSSTDTQYF. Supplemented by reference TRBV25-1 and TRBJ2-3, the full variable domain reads EADIYQTPRYLVIGTGKKITLECSQTMGHDKMYWYQQDPGMELHLIHYSYGVNSTEKGDLSSESTVSRIRTEHFPLTLESARPSHTSQYLCAIGQGSSTDTQYFGPGTRLTVL.

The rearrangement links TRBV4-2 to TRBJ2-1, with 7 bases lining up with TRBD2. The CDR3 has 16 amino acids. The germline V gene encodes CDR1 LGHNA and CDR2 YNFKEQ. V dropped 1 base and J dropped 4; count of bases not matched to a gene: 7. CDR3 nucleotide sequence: TGTGCCAGCAGCCAAGGTCAGCGGGGAGGGTACAATGAGCAGTTCTTC. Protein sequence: CASSQGQRGGYNEQFF.

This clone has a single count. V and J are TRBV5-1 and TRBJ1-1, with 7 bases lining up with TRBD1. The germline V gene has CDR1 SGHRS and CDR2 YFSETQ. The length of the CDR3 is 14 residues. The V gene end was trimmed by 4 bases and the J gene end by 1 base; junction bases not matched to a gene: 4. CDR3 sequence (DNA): TGCGCCAGCAGCACGGGGACAGAGAACACTGAAGCTTTCTTT. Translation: CASSTGTENTEAFF.

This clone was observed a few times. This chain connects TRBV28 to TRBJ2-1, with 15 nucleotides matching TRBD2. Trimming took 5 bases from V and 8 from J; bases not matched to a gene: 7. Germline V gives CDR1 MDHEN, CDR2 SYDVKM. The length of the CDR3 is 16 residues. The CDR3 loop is CASSPGTSGRIYEQFF. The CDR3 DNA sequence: TGTGCCAGCAGTCCAGGGACTAGCGGGAGGATATATGAGCAGTTCTTC.

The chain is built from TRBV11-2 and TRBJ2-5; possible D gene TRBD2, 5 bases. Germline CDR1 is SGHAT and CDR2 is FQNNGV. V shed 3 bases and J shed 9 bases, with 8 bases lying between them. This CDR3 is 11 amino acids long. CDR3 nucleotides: TGTGCCAGCAGCTTTCGGGGTGCCCAGTACTTC. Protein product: CASSFRGAQYF.

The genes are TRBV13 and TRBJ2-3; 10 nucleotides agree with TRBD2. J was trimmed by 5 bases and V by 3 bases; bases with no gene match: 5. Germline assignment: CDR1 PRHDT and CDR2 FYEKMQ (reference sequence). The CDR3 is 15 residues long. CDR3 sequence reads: CASSFRTSGIDTQYF. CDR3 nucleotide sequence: TGTGCCAGCAGCTTTAGGACTAGCGGAATAGATACGCAGTATTTT.

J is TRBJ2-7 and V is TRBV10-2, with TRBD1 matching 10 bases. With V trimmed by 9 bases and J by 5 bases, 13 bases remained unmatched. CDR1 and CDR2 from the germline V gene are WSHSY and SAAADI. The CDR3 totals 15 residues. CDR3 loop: CASRNPGQGINEQYF. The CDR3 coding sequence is TGCGCCAGTAGGAACCCGGGACAGGGGATCAACGAGCAGTACTTC.

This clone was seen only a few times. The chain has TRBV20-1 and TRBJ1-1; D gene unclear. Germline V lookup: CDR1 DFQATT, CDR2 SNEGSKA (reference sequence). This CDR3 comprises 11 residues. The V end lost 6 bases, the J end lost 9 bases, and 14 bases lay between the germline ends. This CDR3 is CSAERWTKAFF. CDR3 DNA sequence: TGCAGTGCAGAAAGATGGACTAAAGCTTTCTTT.

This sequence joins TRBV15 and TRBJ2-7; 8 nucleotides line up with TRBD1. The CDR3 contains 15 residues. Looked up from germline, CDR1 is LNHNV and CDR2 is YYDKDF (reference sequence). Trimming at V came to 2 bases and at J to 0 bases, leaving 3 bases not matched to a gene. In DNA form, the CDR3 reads TGTGCCACCAGCAGACAGACAGGGGTCTCCTACGAGCAGTACTTC. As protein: CATSRQTGVSYEQYF.

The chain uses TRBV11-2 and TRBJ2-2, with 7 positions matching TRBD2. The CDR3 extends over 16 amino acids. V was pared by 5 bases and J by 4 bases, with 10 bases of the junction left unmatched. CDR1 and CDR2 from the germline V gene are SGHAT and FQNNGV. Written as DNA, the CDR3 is TGTGCCAGCAGCGAACTTGGACTAGACTTCACCGGGGAGCTGTTTTTT. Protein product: CASSELGLDFTGELFF.

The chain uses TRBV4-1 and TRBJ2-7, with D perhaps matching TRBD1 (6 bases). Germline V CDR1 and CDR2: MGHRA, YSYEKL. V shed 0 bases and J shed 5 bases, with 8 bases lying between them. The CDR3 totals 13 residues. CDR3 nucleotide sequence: TGCGCCAGCAGCCAAGATGAGGGGGACGAGCAGTACTTC. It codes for CASSQDEGDEQYF.

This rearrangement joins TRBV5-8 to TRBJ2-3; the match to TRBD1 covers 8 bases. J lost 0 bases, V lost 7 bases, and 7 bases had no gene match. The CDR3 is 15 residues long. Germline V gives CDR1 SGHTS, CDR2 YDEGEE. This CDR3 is CASGLQGESTDTQYF. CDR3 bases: TGTGCCAGCGGTCTACAGGGGGAGAGCACAGATACGCAGTATTTT.

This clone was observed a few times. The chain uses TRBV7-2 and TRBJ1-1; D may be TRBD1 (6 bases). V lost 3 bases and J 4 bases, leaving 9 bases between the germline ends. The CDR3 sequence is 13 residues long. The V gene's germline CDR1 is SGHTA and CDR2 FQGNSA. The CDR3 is CASSFRGGTEAFF. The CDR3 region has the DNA TGTGCCAGCAGCTTTAGGGGGGGCACTGAAGCTTTCTTT.

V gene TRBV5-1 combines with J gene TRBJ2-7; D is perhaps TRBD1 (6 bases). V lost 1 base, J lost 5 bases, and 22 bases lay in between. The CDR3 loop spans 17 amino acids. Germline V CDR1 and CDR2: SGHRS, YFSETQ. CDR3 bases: TGCGCCAGCAGCTTGTCCCGCGCACAGGGAAGATTTAACGAGCAGTACTTC. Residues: CASSLSRAQGRFNEQYF. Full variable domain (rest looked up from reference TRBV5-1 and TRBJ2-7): KAGVTQTPRYLIKTRGQQVTLSCSPISGHRSVSWYQQTPGQGLQFLFEYFSETQRNKGNFPGRFSGRQFSNSRSEMNVSTLELGDSALYLCASSLSRAQGRFNEQYFGPGTRLTVT.

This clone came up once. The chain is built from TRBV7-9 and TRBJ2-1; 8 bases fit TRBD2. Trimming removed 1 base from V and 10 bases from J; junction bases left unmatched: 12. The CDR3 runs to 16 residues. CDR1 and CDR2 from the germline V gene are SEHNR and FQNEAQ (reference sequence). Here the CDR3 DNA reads TGTGCCAGCAGCTTAGGTTCTAGCGGGCCACCCACGGAGCAGTTCTTC. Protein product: CASSLGSSGPPTEQFF.

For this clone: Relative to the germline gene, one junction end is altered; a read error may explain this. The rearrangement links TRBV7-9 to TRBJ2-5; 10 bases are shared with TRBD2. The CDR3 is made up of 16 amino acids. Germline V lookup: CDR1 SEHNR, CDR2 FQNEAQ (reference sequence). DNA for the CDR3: TGTTCCAGCAGCTCACGGCTAGCGGGAGTAGTAGAGACCCAGTACTTC. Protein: CSSSSRLAGVVETQYF. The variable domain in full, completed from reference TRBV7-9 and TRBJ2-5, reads DTGVSQNPRHKITKRGQNVTFRCDPISEHNRLYWYRQTLGQGPEFLTYFQNEAQLEKSRLLSDRFSAERPKGSFSTLEIQRTEQGDSAMYLCSSSSRLAGVVETQYFGPGTRLLVL.

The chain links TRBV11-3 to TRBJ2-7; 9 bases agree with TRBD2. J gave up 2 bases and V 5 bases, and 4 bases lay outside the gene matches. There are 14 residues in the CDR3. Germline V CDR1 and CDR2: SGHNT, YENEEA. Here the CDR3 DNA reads TGTGCCAGCAGCCCTAGCGGGGTGACCTACGAGCAGTACTTC. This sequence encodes CASSPSGVTYEQYF.

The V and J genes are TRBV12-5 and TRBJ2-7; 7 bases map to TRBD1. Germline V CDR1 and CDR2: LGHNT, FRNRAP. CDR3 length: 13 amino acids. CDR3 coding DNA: TGTGCCACCAAGGGACAGAGTTCCTACGAGCAGTACTTC. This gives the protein CATKGQSSYEQYF.

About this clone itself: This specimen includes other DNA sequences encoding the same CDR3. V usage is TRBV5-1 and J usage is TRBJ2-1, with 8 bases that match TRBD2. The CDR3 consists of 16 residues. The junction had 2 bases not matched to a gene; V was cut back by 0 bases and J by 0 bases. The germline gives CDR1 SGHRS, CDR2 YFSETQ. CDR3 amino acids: CASSLGAGGSYNEQFF. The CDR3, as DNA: TGCGCCAGCAGCTTGGGGGCGGGGGGCTCCTACAATGAGCAGTTCTTC.

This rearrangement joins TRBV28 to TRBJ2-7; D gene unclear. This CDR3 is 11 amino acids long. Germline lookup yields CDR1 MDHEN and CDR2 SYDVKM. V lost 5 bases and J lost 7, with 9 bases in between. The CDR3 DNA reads TGTGCCAGCAGTCTCCTCCGGGAGCAGTACTTC. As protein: CASSLLREQYF. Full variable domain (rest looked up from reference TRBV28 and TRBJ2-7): DVKVTQSSRYLVKRTGEKVFLECVQDMDHENMFWYRQDPGLGLRLIYFSYDVKMKEKGDIPEGYSVSREKKERFSLILESASTNQTSMYLCASSLLREQYFGPGTRLTVT.

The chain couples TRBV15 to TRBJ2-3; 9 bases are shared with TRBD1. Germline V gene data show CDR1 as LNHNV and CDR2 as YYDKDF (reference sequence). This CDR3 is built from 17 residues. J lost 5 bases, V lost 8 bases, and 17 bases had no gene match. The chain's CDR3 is CATQFLGLGQGEDTQYF. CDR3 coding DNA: TGTGCCACCCAGTTCCTTGGGTTGGGACAGGGTGAAGATACGCAGTATTTT. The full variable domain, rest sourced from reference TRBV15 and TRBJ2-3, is DAMVIQNPRYQVTQFGKPVTLSCSQTLNHNVMYWYQQKSSQAPKLLFHYYDKDFNNEADTPDNFQSRRPNTSFCFLDIRSPGLGDTAMYLCATQFLGLGQGEDTQYFGPGTRLTVL.

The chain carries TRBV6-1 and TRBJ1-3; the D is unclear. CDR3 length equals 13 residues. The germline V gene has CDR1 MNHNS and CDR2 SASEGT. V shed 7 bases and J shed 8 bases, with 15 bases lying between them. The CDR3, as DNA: TGTGCCAGCATTCGAACCGAAACGGACACCATATATTTT. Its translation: CASIRTETDTIYF.